One sample yielded the 21 T cell receptor beta chains listed below, sequenced in a study of blood T cells in healthy people across ages. Combining a sample-barcoded 5' primer with a J-beta primer mix, a second PCR ran for about 7 to 11 cycles. One entry per CDR3 protein, called by TCRdb with MiXCR from the 5' RACE reads. The sample consists of about 1.6 million distinct CDR3 sequences, about 32% of them appearing once. Sequences were obtained from blood. The receptors derive from a woman aged 25 to 45 in good health.

The rearrangement uses TRBV5-6 and TRBJ1-1; unclear D gene. Trimming removed 6 bases from V and 0 bases from J, with 9 bases in between. The germline gives CDR1 SGHDT, CDR2 YYEEEE. The CDR3 covers 13 residues. CDR3 sequence (DNA): TGTGCCAGCAACTCCGATATGAACACTGAAGCTTTCTTT. Translated: CASNSDMNTEAFF.

A remark on this clonotype: The junction and the germline gene differ at one end; a read error may be behind it. This chain links TRBV29-1 with TRBJ2-7, with 8 bases that match TRBD1. Germline CDR1 reads SQVTM; CDR2 reads ANQGSEA. The CDR3 extends over 13 amino acids. DNA for the CDR3: TGCAGTGTTGGGAGAGACAGGGGCTACGAGCGGTACTTC. The encoded protein is CSVGRDRGYERYF.

In its sample, this clonotype was seen many times. V gene TRBV20-1 combines with J gene TRBJ2-3; TRBD2 matches at 8 bases. This CDR3 region has 14 residues. J was trimmed by 2 bases and V by 7 bases; bases with no gene match: 8. Per the germline V gene, CDR1 is DFQATT and CDR2 is SNEGSKA (reference sequence). The CDR3 nucleotides read TGCAGTGTTACGGGAGGGTCTCACACAGATACGCAGTATTTT. Its translation is CSVTGGSHTDTQYF.

This clonotype has a count of ten or more. The chain recombines TRBV10-3 with TRBJ2-5; TRBD2 matches 8 bases. CDR3 length: 13 amino acids. Germline values: CDR1 ENHRY, CDR2 SYGVKD. With 6 bases clipped from V and 5 bases from J, the junction kept 5 bases outside the gene matches. CDR3 nucleotide sequence: TGTGCCATCAGCGCGGGGGGCCGGGAGACCCAGTACTTC. Protein sequence: CAISAGGRETQYF.

The V gene is TRBV2, the J gene TRBJ1-1; tentatively, D is TRBD1 (6 bases). Germline CDR1 SNHLY, CDR2 FYNNEI. V was pared by 6 bases and J by 2 bases, with 13 bases between. This CDR3 region has 14 residues. The CDR3 reads CASRVTGANTEAFF. CDR3 in DNA: TGTGCCAGCAGAGTGACAGGAGCTAACACTGAAGCTTTCTTT. Looking up the rest from reference TRBV2 and TRBJ1-1 gives the full variable domain: EPEVTQTPSHQVTQMGQEVILRCVPISNHLYFYWYRQILGQKVEFLVSFYNNEISEKSEIFDDQFSVERPDGSNFTLKIRSTKLEDSAMYFCASRVTGANTEAFFGQGTRLTVV.

The chain carries TRBV29-1 and TRBJ2-1, with TRBD2 identical over 10 bases. From germline, CDR1 is SQVTM and CDR2 ANQGSEA. V lost 6 bases to trimming and J lost 8 bases; unmatched junction nucleotides: 10. The CDR3 is 14 residues long. DNA of the CDR3: TGCAGCGTAGATAGCGGGAGGACCGTAGATGAGCAGTTCTTC. Translation: CSVDSGRTVDEQFF.

This clonotype has more than one count but fewer than ten. V gene TRBV20-1 combines with J gene TRBJ2-1; TRBD2 matches at 7 bases. The J segment lost 4 bases and the V segment lost 4 bases, leaving 7 bases of the junction unmatched. The V gene's germline CDR1 is DFQATT and CDR2 SNEGSKA (reference sequence). The CDR3 contains 14 residues. CDR3 bases: TGCAGTGCTACCCCTAGCGGAGCTTACAATGAGCAGTTCTTC. Translation: CSATPSGAYNEQFF.

This sequence joins TRBV20-1 and TRBJ1-5; 7 bases match TRBD1. Trimming took 2 bases from V and 4 from J; bases not matched to a gene: 5. Germline CDR1 and CDR2: DFQATT and SNEGSKA (reference sequence). This CDR3 has 14 amino acids. The CDR3 loop is CSARRDSLNQPQHF. The CDR3 nucleotides read TGCAGTGCTAGAAGGGACAGCTTAAATCAGCCCCAGCATTTT.

The V call is TRBV5-1, the J call TRBJ2-7; 7 bases match TRBD2. The V segment lost 1 base and the J segment 3 bases; nucleotides outside the gene matches: 13. There are 17 residues in the CDR3. CDR1 and CDR2 (germline): SGHRS, YFSETQ. CDR3 sequence (DNA): TGCGCCAGCAGCTTGACTCTCGAGGGGACTATAGTCTACGAGCAGTACTTC. It translates to CASSLTLEGTIVYEQYF. Full variable domain (remainder filled in from reference TRBV5-1 and TRBJ2-7): KAGVTQTPRYLIKTRGQQVTLSCSPISGHRSVSWYQQTPGQGLQFLFEYFSETQRNKGNFPGRFSGRQFSNSRSEMNVSTLELGDSALYLCASSLTLEGTIVYEQYFGPGTRLTVT.

In regard to this clonotype: Mismatch with germline at one junction end may stem from a read error. The V gene is TRBV20-1, the J gene TRBJ1-5; the D is unclear. This CDR3 comprises 13 residues. Per germline, CDR1 DFQATT and CDR2 SNEGSKA (reference sequence). This CDR3 reads CSARQDTNQSQHF. DNA for the CDR3: TGCAGTGCTAGACAGGATACTAATCAGTCCCAGCATTTT.

The chain combines TRBV7-2 with TRBJ2-5; D possibly corresponds to TRBD2 (6 bases). CDR3 length: 14 residues. Trimming removed 5 bases from V and 1 base from J, with 11 bases in between. The germline V gene has CDR1 SGHTA and CDR2 FQGNSA. The CDR3 is CASSTGLSQETQYF. CDR3 DNA: TGTGCCAGCAGCACAGGACTAAGCCAAGAGACCCAGTACTTC.

V gene TRBV20-1 combines with J gene TRBJ1-2; D gene ambiguous. Trimming removed 6 bases at V and 7 bases at J, with 21 bases between. Germline CDR1 is DFQATT and CDR2 is SNEGSKA (reference sequence). The CDR3 has 14 amino acids. CDR3 DNA: TGCAGTGCGAGTCCCGGGCTCCCTCAGGCTGGCTACACCTTC. Translated: CSASPGLPQAGYTF.

This clonotype was found many times. The rearrangement joins TRBV20-1 to TRBJ2-3, with D hard to call. The germline gives CDR1 DFQATT, CDR2 SNEGSKA (reference sequence). The germline V and J ends were trimmed by 6 bases and 5 bases, with 0 bases remaining between them. The CDR3 consists of 8 residues. The CDR3 loop is CSADTQYF. For the CDR3, the DNA is TGCAGTGCAGATACGCAGTATTTT.

This chain uses TRBV19 with TRBJ2-2; 10 bases match TRBD1. This CDR3 comprises 15 residues. Germline V gene lookup returns CDR1 LNHDA and CDR2 SQIVND (reference sequence). V lost 4 bases to trimming and J lost 4 bases; unmatched junction nucleotides: 3. In DNA, the CDR3 is TGTGCCAGTAGTAAGACAGGGGGCATCACCGGGGAGCTGTTTTTT. Protein: CASSKTGGITGELFF.

This chain joins TRBV27 and TRBJ1-2; 9 nucleotides align to TRBD1. This CDR3 region has 17 residues. V was pared by 6 bases and J by 0 bases, with 11 bases of the junction left unmatched. From germline, CDR1 is MNHEY and CDR2 SMNVEV (reference sequence). The CDR3 here is CASSCAGTGSANYGYTF. CDR3 in DNA: TGTGCCAGCAGCTGCGCCGGGACAGGGTCGGCTAACTATGGCTACACCTTC.

V is TRBV29-1 and J is TRBJ2-1; the match to TRBD2 covers 11 bases. V lost 7 bases, J lost 4 bases, and 3 bases stayed unmatched. CDR1 is SQVTM and CDR2 is ANQGSEA in the germline V gene. There are 13 residues in the CDR3. The CDR3 spells CSGTSGLYNEQFF. CDR3 DNA: TGCAGCGGGACTAGCGGGTTATACAATGAGCAGTTCTTC.

The table lists this clonotype with a few counts. This chain links TRBV4-1 with TRBJ2-5; 7 nucleotides agree with TRBD2. The ends lost 0 bases at V and 3 bases at J; junction bases unmatched: 4. CDR1 MGHRA and CDR2 YSYEKL come from the germline V gene. This CDR3 is built from 15 residues. CDR3 sequence reads: CASSQDPSGKETQYF. The CDR3 nucleotides read TGCGCCAGCAGCCAAGATCCGAGCGGGAAAGAGACCCAGTACTTC.

On this clonotype: A much larger clone is a single base away; this may be a read error. This rearrangement joins TRBV12-3 or TRBV12-4 to TRBJ2-7; D unresolved. The CDR3 runs to 12 residues. Trimming removed 6 bases from V and 5 bases from J, with 11 bases in between. The CDR3 loop reads CASSQQSHEQYF. The CDR3 region has the DNA TGTGCCAGCAGCCAACAGAGTCACGAGCAGTACTTC.

Concerning this clonotype itself: Sequence at one end of the junction differs from germline and may be a read error. The chain is built from TRBV20-1 and TRBJ2-5; 13 nucleotides match TRBD2. Germline V gene sequence: CDR1 DFQATT, CDR2 SNEGSKA (reference sequence). CDR3 length: 16 residues. This CDR3 reads CSTRGRKGLAGHEQYF. In DNA form, the CDR3 reads TGCAGTACTAGAGGCCGAAAGGGACTAGCGGGGCATGAGCAGTACTTC.

The V call is TRBV20-1, the J call TRBJ2-1; 9 nucleotides match TRBD2. The J call is uncertain, as TRBJ2-7 better fits the DNA end. The germline gives CDR1 DFQATT, CDR2 SNEGSKA (reference sequence). This CDR3 has 15 amino acids. This CDR3 reads CSAFRTSEAYNEQYF. CDR3 in DNA: TGCAGTGCTTTTCGGACTAGCGAGGCCTACAATGAGCAGTACTTC.

The V gene is TRBV20-1, the J gene TRBJ1-6; TRBD1 is a possible D gene (5 bases). CDR3 length: 15 amino acids. The V gene lost 3 bases and the J gene lost 5 bases, with 14 bases spanning the gap. From germline, CDR1 is DFQATT and CDR2 SNEGSKA (reference sequence). The CDR3 sequence: CSARGGPLNNSPLHF. The DNA of the CDR3 is TGCAGTGCTAGGGGGGGACCGTTGAATAATTCACCCCTCCACTTT.